The rows below give T cell receptor beta chains drawn from one sample of a study of blood T cell repertoires in COVID-19. Clones were read by immunoSEQ multiplex PCR, and TCRdb kept only the in-frame ones, dropping some. The sample shows about 190,000 clones, roughly 77% of them seen only once. Sequencing used PBMCs or T cells enriched from blood (not recorded which). All receptors derive from a woman between 45 and 65 years old with acute COVID-19. The CDR3 runs from the conserved cysteine through the conserved F or W. A D gene is named only where the DNA matches it firmly. Rows give clone size only sometimes, using once, few, many, or a class for an expanded clone.

v_gene: TRBV6-2/TRBV6-3; d_gene: -; j_gene: TRBJ1-1; abundance: -; len: 13; CDR3nt: TGTGCCAGCAGTCGCAACAGAAACACTGAAGCTTTCTTT; CDR3aa: CASSRNRNTEAFF
v_gene: TRBV5-1; d_gene: TRBD1; j_gene: TRBJ1-3; abundance: -; len: 18; CDR3nt: TGCGCCAGCAGCTTGGGGCCCGGGACAGGGAACTCAGGAAACACCATATATTTT; CDR3aa: CASSLGPGTGNSGNTIYF
v_gene: TRBV20-1; d_gene: TRBD2; j_gene: TRBJ2-1; abundance: -; len: 14; CDR3nt: TGCAGTGCTAGTAAACTAGCGGGGGTGACTAAGCAGTTCTTC; CDR3aa: CSASKLAGVTKQFF
v_gene: TRBV28; d_gene: -; j_gene: TRBJ1-3; abundance: -; len: 18; CDR3nt: TGTGCCAGCAGTTTAATCGCCCCTCATAGGGGGTCTGGAAACACCATATATTTT; CDR3aa: CASSLIAPHRGSGNTIYF
v_gene: TRBV24-1; d_gene: TRBD1; j_gene: TRBJ2-1; abundance: -; len: 16; CDR3nt: TGTGCCACCAGTGACCGCGACAGGGTAATTGACAATGAGCAGTTCTTC; CDR3aa: CATSDRDRVIDNEQFF
v_gene: TRBV11-3; d_gene: -; j_gene: TRBJ2-2; abundance: -; len: 15; CDR3nt: TGTGCCAGCAGCTTGGGGATGGGGGCCACCGGGGAGCTGTTTTTT; CDR3aa: CASSLGMGATGELFF
v_gene: TRBV12-3/TRBV12-4; d_gene: TRBD1; j_gene: TRBJ1-5; abundance: -; len: 13; CDR3nt: TGTGCCAGCGGGACAGGGGGACATCAGCCCCAGCATTTT; CDR3aa: CASGTGGHQPQHF
v_gene: TRBV19; d_gene: TRBD1; j_gene: TRBJ1-1; abundance: few; len: 14; CDR3nt: TGTGCCAGTAAACCGGGACAGGGAAACACTGAAGCTTTCTTT; CDR3aa: CASKPGQGNTEAFF
v_gene: TRBV4-2; d_gene: TRBD2; j_gene: TRBJ2-1; abundance: -; len: 16; CDR3nt: TGTGCCAGCAGCCACAACCCAGCTAGCGGGGGCCAGAGCGCGTTCTTC; CDR3aa: CASSHNPASGGQSAFF
v_gene: TRBV6-5; d_gene: TRBD2; j_gene: TRBJ2-2; abundance: -; len: 15; CDR3nt: TGTGCCAGCGCCCCTAGCGGGGGAATCGTCGGGGAGCTGTTTTTT; CDR3aa: CASAPSGGIVGELFF
v_gene: TRBV6-2/TRBV6-3; d_gene: -; j_gene: TRBJ1-1; abundance: -; len: 17; CDR3nt: TGTGCCAGCAGTTACCCCTACCCCACAGGGATGAACACTGAAGCTTTCTTT; CDR3aa: CASSYPYPTGMNTEAFF
v_gene: TRBV23-1; d_gene: -; j_gene: TRBJ2-2; abundance: -; len: 15; CDR3nt: TGCGCCAGCAGTCAATGCAGGAGGGTCCCCGGGGAGCTGTTTTTT; CDR3aa: CASSQCRRVPGELFF
v_gene: TRBV27; d_gene: TRBD1; j_gene: TRBJ1-5; abundance: -; len: 17; CDR3nt: TGTGCCAGCAGTCCTCGACAGGGGACGCCCCTCGCCCAGCCCCAGCATTTT; CDR3aa: CASSPRQGTPLAQPQHF
v_gene: TRBV5-6; d_gene: -; j_gene: TRBJ2-2; abundance: -; len: 17; CDR3nt: TGTGCCAGCAGCCCTGGTCGCAGGCGGGGTCTGGACGGGGAGCTGTTTTTT; CDR3aa: CASSPGRRRGLDGELFF
v_gene: TRBV28; d_gene: -; j_gene: TRBJ1-4; abundance: -; len: 14; CDR3nt: TGTGCCAGCAGCTGGAACCGCCCGGGTGAAAAACTGTTTTTT; CDR3aa: CASSWNRPGEKLFF
v_gene: TRBV5-1; d_gene: -; j_gene: TRBJ1-5; abundance: -; len: 13; CDR3nt: TGCGCCAGCAGCTTGTATAGCAATCAGCCCCAGCATTTT; CDR3aa: CASSLYSNQPQHF
v_gene: TRBV3-1/TRBV3-2; d_gene: -; j_gene: TRBJ1-6; abundance: few; len: 14; CDR3nt: TGTGCCAGCAGCCCCCAGGGCGGTAATTCACCCCTCCACTTT; CDR3aa: CASSPQGGNSPLHF
v_gene: TRBV28; d_gene: -; j_gene: TRBJ2-3; abundance: -; len: 16; CDR3nt: TGTGCCAGCACCTTCATTCGTCGCAGGTACACAGATACGCAGTATTTT; CDR3aa: CASTFIRRRYTDTQYF
v_gene: TRBV9; d_gene: -; j_gene: TRBJ2-2; abundance: -; len: 13; CDR3nt: TGTGCCAGCACACAGGGGAACACCGGGGAGCTGTTTTTT; CDR3aa: CASTQGNTGELFF
v_gene: TRBV4-3; d_gene: -; j_gene: TRBJ1-1; abundance: -; len: 16; CDR3nt: TGCGCCAGCAGCCAAGATTTCGGGAAGTGGAACACTGAAGCTTTCTTT; CDR3aa: CASSQDFGKWNTEAFF
v_gene: TRBV29-1; d_gene: -; j_gene: TRBJ1-6; abundance: -; len: 15; CDR3nt: TGCAGCGCGGACGGTTCTATCTCCTATAATTCACCCCTCCACTTT; CDR3aa: CSADGSISYNSPLHF
v_gene: TRBV4-3; d_gene: -; j_gene: TRBJ2-2; abundance: -; len: 13; CDR3nt: TGCGCCAGCGGGAACAGGGCCACCGGGGAGCTGTTTTTT; CDR3aa: CASGNRATGELFF
v_gene: TRBV11-2; d_gene: -; j_gene: TRBJ1-2; abundance: -; len: 15; CDR3nt: TGTGCCAGCAGCTTAGCTGCCGGGGAATCTTATGGCTACACCTTC; CDR3aa: CASSLAAGESYGYTF
v_gene: TRBV7-2; d_gene: -; j_gene: TRBJ1-6; abundance: -; len: 16; CDR3nt: TGTGCCAGCAGCTTGGACTCCGCAGGTCCAAATTCACCCCTCCACTTT; CDR3aa: CASSLDSAGPNSPLHF
v_gene: TRBV28; d_gene: -; j_gene: TRBJ1-1; abundance: -; len: 14; CDR3nt: TGTGCCAGCAGTTTACAGGGAAGGGTCACTGAAGCTTTCTTT; CDR3aa: CASSLQGRVTEAFF
v_gene: TRBV5-6; d_gene: -; j_gene: TRBJ2-5; abundance: -; len: 16; CDR3nt: TGTGCCAGCAGACCACTCCTCGACACAAACCAAGAGACCCAGTACTTC; CDR3aa: CASRPLLDTNQETQYF
v_gene: TRBV25-1; d_gene: -; j_gene: TRBJ1-4; abundance: -; len: 15; CDR3nt: TGTGCCAGCAGTGAATCAGGGGTTACTAATGAAAAACTGTTTTTT; CDR3aa: CASSESGVTNEKLFF
v_gene: TRBV27; d_gene: -; j_gene: TRBJ1-2; abundance: -; len: 16; CDR3nt: TGTGCCAGCAGAACAGCGTGGGACATCCAACGCTATGGCTACACCTTC; CDR3aa: CASRTAWDIQRYGYTF
v_gene: TRBV5-1; d_gene: TRBD2; j_gene: TRBJ2-1; abundance: -; len: 14; CDR3nt: TGCGCCAGCAGCTTGTCTAGCGGGGTGAATGAGCAGTTCTTC; CDR3aa: CASSLSSGVNEQFF
v_gene: TRBV28; d_gene: -; j_gene: TRBJ1-3; abundance: once; len: 16; CDR3nt: TGTGCCAGCATTCGGGGGGGGATCGACTCTGGAAACACCATATATTTT; CDR3aa: CASIRGGIDSGNTIYF
v_gene: TRBV5-1; d_gene: TRBD2; j_gene: TRBJ2-1; abundance: -; len: 16; CDR3nt: TGCGCCAGCAGCTTTTCCGGGACTAGCGGGGGTAATGAGCAGTTCTTC; CDR3aa: CASSFSGTSGGNEQFF
v_gene: TRBV7-2; d_gene: -; j_gene: TRBJ1-3; abundance: -; len: 16; CDR3nt: TGTGCCAGCAGCAGAGGGCAGAGGCCCTCTGGAAACACCATATATTTT; CDR3aa: CASSRGQRPSGNTIYF
v_gene: TRBV9; d_gene: -; j_gene: TRBJ2-1; abundance: -; len: 17; CDR3nt: TGTGCCAGCAGCGTAGATGACAGGTATAGTTTGGTCAATGAGCAGTTCTTC; CDR3aa: CASSVDDRYSLVNEQFF
v_gene: TRBV5-6; d_gene: -; j_gene: TRBJ1-1; abundance: -; len: 16; CDR3nt: TGTGCCAGCAGCTTGGGCGAAGCAGGGGCGGAGACTGAAGCTTTCTTT; CDR3aa: CASSLGEAGAETEAFF
v_gene: TRBV19; d_gene: TRBD1; j_gene: TRBJ1-2; abundance: -; len: 16; CDR3nt: TGTGCCAGCGTAAACAGCCCGGGACAGCTTTCCTATGGCTACACCTTC; CDR3aa: CASVNSPGQLSYGYTF
v_gene: TRBV27; d_gene: -; j_gene: TRBJ2-5; abundance: once; len: 15; CDR3nt: TGTGCCAGCAGTTTATCGGCCCCTCGGGGAGAGACCCAGTACTTC; CDR3aa: CASSLSAPRGETQYF
v_gene: TRBV5-6; d_gene: -; j_gene: TRBJ2-1; abundance: -; len: 10; CDR3nt: TGTGCCAGCGGCAGAAATGAGCAGTTCTTC; CDR3aa: CASGRNEQFF
v_gene: TRBV27; d_gene: -; j_gene: TRBJ2-3; abundance: once; len: 17; CDR3nt: TGTGCCAGCAGTTTTCTTCTTGAATGGCTAGCCACAGATACGCAGTATTTT; CDR3aa: CASSFLLEWLATDTQYF
v_gene: TRBV2; d_gene: -; j_gene: TRBJ1-1; abundance: once; len: 15; CDR3nt: TGTGCCAGCAGGTCGGGCGGAGGGTTGTACCCTGAAGCTTTCTTT; CDR3aa: CASRSGGGLYPEAFF
v_gene: TRBV3-1/TRBV3-2; d_gene: TRBD1; j_gene: TRBJ2-5; abundance: -; len: 13; CDR3nt: TGTGCCAGCAGGCGCACAGGGGGGGAGACCCAGTACTTC; CDR3aa: CASRRTGGETQYF
v_gene: TRBV3-1/TRBV3-2; d_gene: TRBD1; j_gene: TRBJ1-6; abundance: -; len: 15; CDR3nt: TGTGCCAGCAGTCCCCTCGACAGGGGGAATTCACCCCTCCACTTT; CDR3aa: CASSPLDRGNSPLHF
v_gene: TRBV27; d_gene: TRBD1; j_gene: TRBJ1-2; abundance: -; len: 13; CDR3nt: TGTGCCAGCAAGACAGGGGGGAACTATGGCTACACCTTC; CDR3aa: CASKTGGNYGYTF